This record looks at one T cell receptor (beta chain) sequence and its context. This clonotype came up a few times. Its cognate antigen has yet to be identified. No much larger clone exists at a distance of one base, and base qualities are not known. This entry comes from a study of Graves' ophthalmopathy and Graves' hyperthyroidism (dated by TCRdb to the late 2010s). Regarding the study in general: Hyperthyroidism was defined as stable when no progression to ophthalmopathy occurred within 18 months of follow-up. The study used TCR beta repertoire signatures to distinguish Graves' ophthalmopathy from Graves' hyperthyroidism and to predict progression to ophthalmopathy. In total, 135 blood samples were TCR-sequenced: around 42 ophthalmopathy, some 80 hyperthyroidism and roughly 17 hyperthyroidism-to-ophthalmopathy patients. A discovery set of about a hundred patients (more than 40 ophthalmopathy, around 57 stable hyperthyroidism) was enrolled to explore V-J signatures distinguishing ophthalmopathy from hyperthyroidism. An independent validation cohort was composed of some 18 hyperthyroidism patients and around 15 patients who later progressed from hyperthyroidism to ophthalmopathy. In five or six hyperthyroidism patients, T-cell repertoires of thyroid tissue and blood were compared. After sampling, hyperthyroidism patients received methimazole starting at 30 mg daily, and ophthalmopathy patients received high-dose intravenous methylprednisolone. What the study reported, not specific to this receptor: In cross-validation, the 13-signature model distinguished ophthalmopathy from stable hyperthyroidism with 87.88% sensitivity and over 81% specificity, while in the test set the corresponding values were 80% and 75%. No statistical method was used to predetermine the sample size, and group allocation was not hidden from the investigators. In validation, the model predicted ophthalmopathy progression with nearly 71% sensitivity and 72.22% specificity; roughly eleven predicted patients were CT-confirmed with GO in a median of 6.5 months. Most of the expanded thyroid clonotypes with a frequency above 0.001 were also detected in blood, and it was suggested that the thyroid immune response may be reflected by blood repertoires.

Including the terminal cysteine and phenylalanine, the CDR3 comprises 17 residues. Just CDR3 DNA is preserved here, 51 bases in frame from base 1. V was cut back by 0 bases and J by 4 bases, leaving a gap of 16 bases between them. In the germline V gene, CDR1 corresponds to SGHRS and CDR2 to YFSETQ. For repertoire sequencing, TCR beta CDR3 regions were amplified from RNA transcripts. The first round of RT-PCR was done with HTBI primers and the Qiagen OneStep RT-PCR kit, and was followed by a second round of multiplex PCR, then size selection and purification. Libraries were sequenced paired-end with 100 bp reads on an Illumina HiSeq2000. The authors' pipeline ran thus. SOAPnuke was used to process the reads, throwing out any read that had adapters, had uncalled bases, had a mean Phred below 15, or lacked an exact constant-primer or identifier match. COPE v1.2.5 was used to merge high-quality paired reads. Each unique nucleotide sequence was treated as a clonotype, and MiTCR v1.1 was used to align the clonotypes to the IMGT TRB V, D and J references. Only V-J combinations with frequency above 0.0001 were analysed, covering approximately 99% of repertoires. For each V-J combination, a TCR clonal expansion and chaos score was defined as the ratio of F50 clonal expansion to chaos observed in the TCRdist matrix. Welch's t-statistics and random forest were used to reduce features to approximately 13 V-J combinations, which were fed into a naive Bayes classifier. The Morisita-Horn index was used to measure how similar the thyroid and blood repertoires were. The public reads were reprocessed in TCRdb via fastp at Q25 and MiXCR, keeping in-frame beta chains. Rows with one shared CDR3 protein collapse into an entry with the most common genes and DNA. TCRdb's processing, not the authors', yielded these V and J calls. Within this sample are 900,000 to 1,200,000 distinct CDR3 sequences, with less than 45% of them counted one time only. Over 8.5% of the sample belongs to the ten largest clones.

Patients with hyperthyroidism were aged 18 to 65 years, had been newly diagnosed, and had a disease duration of less than 2 months. Anyone with other autoimmune diseases, uncontrolled infections, pregnancy or lactation was excluded from the study. Diagnosis was based on clinical symptoms, serum thyroxine, TRAb, thyroid ultrasound and orbital computed tomography. Total RNA was extracted with Trizol reagent and quality-checked on an Agilent 2100 Bioanalyzer. Sequenced input: peripheral blood or thyroid tissue (not recorded which). Recombination connected TRBV5-1 to TRBJ2-2; the D assignment is uncertain and may be TRBD1 or TRBD2, with 5 bases supporting each. The source is an adult man with Graves' hyperthyroidism. The nucleotides read TGCGCCAGCAGCTTGGCAGGGCCGGGATCGGCCACCGGGGAGCTGTTTTTT. Its translation reads: CASSLAGPGSATGELFF. When the CDR3 is completed using the reference TRBV5-1 and TRBJ2-2 genes on either side, the full variable domain is KAGVTQTPRYLIKTRGQQVTLSCSPISGHRSVSWYQQTPGQGLQFLFEYFSETQRNKGNFPGRFSGRQFSNSRSEMNVSTLELGDSALYLCASSLAGPGSATGELFFGEGSRLTVL.